This T cell receptor beta chain was documented in a study of long-term antiretroviral therapy in people with HIV. The study, taken as a whole, reports: The range of CDR3 lengths in HIV repertoires proved narrower than that found in controls. Clones that had undergone expansion before ART dominated the repertoire at all time points.

The study drew at least one pre-ART and at least two post-ART PBMC samples from every donor. Notes on this clone: Its antigen is undetermined.

The CDR3 sequence is 13 residues long. V lost 4 bases to trimming and J lost 6 bases, with 14 bases between them. CDR1 SGHRS and CDR2 YFSETQ come from the germline V gene. Assay version v3.0 of immunoSEQ was used, and it was run at survey level. Data came from immunoSEQ multiplex PCR; TCRdb stores just in-frame clones and leaves some out. The sample holds fewer than 40,000 clones, around 78% seen once. The genes are TRBV5-1 and TRBJ2-7; D may be TRBD2 (7 bases). The receptor was isolated from a woman between 45 and 60 years old with HIV. The sample was unsorted PBMCs, taken 3.1 years after starting antiretroviral therapy. The CDR3 here is CASSTPGEGEQYF. The CDR3 region has the DNA TGCGCCAGCAGCACCCCAGGGGAGGGCGAGCAGTACTTC.